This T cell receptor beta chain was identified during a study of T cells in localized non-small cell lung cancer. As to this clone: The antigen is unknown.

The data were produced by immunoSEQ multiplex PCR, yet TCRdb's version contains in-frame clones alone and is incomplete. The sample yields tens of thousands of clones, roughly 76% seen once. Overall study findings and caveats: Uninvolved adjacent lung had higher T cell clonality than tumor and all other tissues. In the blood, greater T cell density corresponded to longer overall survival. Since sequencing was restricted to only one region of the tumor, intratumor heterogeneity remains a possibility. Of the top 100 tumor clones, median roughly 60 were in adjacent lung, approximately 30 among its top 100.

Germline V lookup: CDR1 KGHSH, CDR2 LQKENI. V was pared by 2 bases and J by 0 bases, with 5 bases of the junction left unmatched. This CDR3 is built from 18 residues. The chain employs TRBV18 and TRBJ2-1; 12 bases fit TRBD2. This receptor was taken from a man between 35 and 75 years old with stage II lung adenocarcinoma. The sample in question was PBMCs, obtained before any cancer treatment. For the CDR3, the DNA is TGTGCCAGCTCACCAATAGGACTAGCGGGAAACTCCTACAATGAGCAGTTCTTC. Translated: CASSPIGLAGNSYNEQFF. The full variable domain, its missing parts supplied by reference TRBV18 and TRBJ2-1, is NAGVMQNPRHLVRRRGQEARLRCSPMKGHSHVYWYRQLPEEGLKFMVYLQKENIIDESGMPKERFSAEFPKEGPSILRIQQVVRGDSAAYFCASSPIGLAGNSYNEQFFGPGTRLTVL.